The 9 T cell receptor beta chains given below trace back to one sample, sequenced in a study of human T cells and chemical hapten exposure. Described time point: patch test 2, 6 weeks after DPC sensitization. Treatment denoted: therapeutic diphenylcyclopropenone sensitization with weekly scalp DPC. Using its own MiXCR run on the RACE reads, TCRdb lists one record per CDR3 protein. The sample lists 65,000 to 95,000 distinct CDR3 sequences; 6.5% to 8% were seen once. Source: whole blood, taken in connection with sensitization to the hapten diphenylcyclopropenone (DPC). These receptors all stem from a woman aged 25 to 39 with alopecia areata. Some clones in this sample may be carry-over from other donors' samples.

This clonotype was counted many times. The genes are TRBV14 and TRBJ1-2; no clear D. This CDR3 comprises 13 residues. V was trimmed by 0 bases and J by 6 bases, leaving 8 bases between them. CDR1 is SGHDN and CDR2 is FVKESK in the germline V gene. The DNA of the CDR3 is TGTGCCAGCAGCCAAGAGCGAGGGCATGGCTACACCTTC. Amino acid sequence: CASSQERGHGYTF.

This clonotype has a count of ten or more. The rearrangement uses TRBV7-9 and TRBJ2-3, with 7 bases matching TRBD1. Germline V gene data show CDR1 as SEHNR and CDR2 as FQNEAQ (reference sequence). V dropped 3 bases and J dropped 4; count of bases not matched to a gene: 4. The CDR3 is 14 amino acids. CDR3 region: CASSLSQGADTQYF. The CDR3 DNA follows: TGTGCCAGCAGCTTGAGCCAGGGGGCAGATACGCAGTATTTT.

The chain joins TRBV3-1 to TRBJ2-3; no reliable D call. Germline-derived CDR1 and CDR2 are LGHDT and YNNKEL (reference sequence). The CDR3 sequence is 16 residues long. V lost 1 base to trimming and J lost 5 bases, with 16 bases between them. CDR3 amino acids: CASSQVPRTPIDTQYF. The CDR3 bases are TGTGCCAGCAGCCAAGTGCCTCGCACTCCCATAGATACGCAGTATTTT.

This clonotype has only a few counts. The J gene is TRBJ1-2, the V gene TRBV5-6; D is unclear. V lost 0 bases and J 3 bases, leaving 12 bases between the germline ends. CDR1 SGHDT and CDR2 YYEEEE come from the germline V gene. The CDR3 has 15 amino acids. CDR3 region: CASSLGVERDYGYTF. For the CDR3, the DNA is TGTGCCAGCAGCTTGGGTGTAGAGAGGGACTATGGCTACACCTTC.

In this sample, this clonotype turned up a few times. V and J are TRBV7-9 and TRBJ1-1, with no clear D. Trimming took 1 base from V and 7 from J, leaving 10 bases between them. Per germline, CDR1 SEHNR and CDR2 FQNEAQ (reference sequence). CDR3 length: 13 amino acids. CDR3 loop: CASSLGSRVEAFF. The CDR3 DNA reads TGTGCCAGCAGCTTAGGGTCCAGAGTTGAAGCTTTCTTT.

This clonotype was recorded at least ten times. The J gene is TRBJ1-2, the V gene TRBV5-6, with D tentatively TRBD1 (6 bases). Germline V CDR1 and CDR2: SGHDT, YYEEEE. V was cut by 7 bases and J by 1 base, with 14 bases left in between. The CDR3 covers 14 residues. The CDR3 is CASGKQGINYGYTF. The CDR3, as DNA: TGTGCCAGCGGGAAACAGGGAATTAACTATGGCTACACCTTC. The variable domain in full, completed from reference TRBV5-6 and TRBJ1-2, reads DAGVTQSPTHLIKTRGQQVTLRCSPKSGHDTVSWYQQALGQGPQFIFQYYEEEERQRGNFPDRFSGHQFPNYSSELNVNALLLGDSALYLCASGKQGINYGYTFGSGTRLTVV.

This clonotype was seen repeatedly, ten times or more. The chain couples TRBV20-1 to TRBJ1-4, with a weak D call TRBD1 (6 bases). CDR1 DFQATT and CDR2 SNEGSKA come from the germline V gene (reference sequence). V dropped 6 bases and J dropped 0 bases, with 17 bases sitting between them. This CDR3 region has 16 residues. The CDR3 loop is CSAPGQKDATNEKLFF. The CDR3 bases are TGCAGTGCACCCGGACAGAAAGATGCAACTAATGAAAAACTGTTTTTT.

The chain links TRBV7-2 to TRBJ2-1; 8 nucleotides line up with TRBD2. Losses at the gene ends were 5 bases for V and 2 bases for J; bases not matched to a gene: 5. CDR1 and CDR2 from the germline V gene are SGHTA and FQGNSA. The CDR3 is 15 residues long. CDR3 protein: CASSRVAGTYNEQFF. DNA for the CDR3: TGTGCCAGCAGCCGGGTAGCGGGGACCTACAATGAGCAGTTCTTC.

This clonotype was seen at least ten times. The chain uses TRBV12-3 or TRBV12-4 and TRBJ2-6; 7 bases map to TRBD2. Trimming took 2 bases from V and 2 from J; bases not matched to a gene: 12. The CDR3 extends over 19 amino acids. This CDR3 reads CASSLSARGRYPGANVLTF. Here the CDR3 DNA reads TGTGCCAGCAGTTTATCCGCGCGGGGGAGATACCCTGGGGCCAACGTCCTGACTTTC.